The source of this T cell receptor beta chain is a study of T cell responses to AZD1222 COVID-19 vaccine. Findings and caveats of the study: Mapped onto spike, vaccine-associated CD4 TCRs spanned it and were dominant at 160-218 and 743-854.

A remark on this clone: The antigen remains undetermined.

CDR3 length: 16 amino acids. Between the trimmed V and J ends, which lost 0 bases and 0 bases, there was a span of 11 bases. Germline CDR1 is MNHNY and CDR2 is SVGAGI (reference sequence). Some clones are missing from TCRdb's copy, which holds only in-frame ones; the method was immunoSEQ multiplex PCR. The sample consists of 150,000 or so clones, over 80% of them appearing once. Source: peripheral blood, taken on day 0 of AZD1222 vaccination. The V gene is TRBV6-6, the J gene TRBJ1-1, with unresolved D. The TCR comes from an adult in good health. The CDR3 DNA is TGTGCCAGCAGTTACTCAGTGGAAACTCTGAACACTGAAGCTTTCTTT. It translates to CASSYSVETLNTEAFF.